The entry below gives a single T cell receptor (beta chain) sequence along with its context. Its antigen is currently unknown. 13 Jbeta primers and 60 Vbeta primers were used for the PCR. Sequencing used immunoSEQ multiplex PCR; TCRdb keeps in-frame clones, though not all of them. The sample has some 100,000 clones; roughly 58% are singletons. Germline V lookup: CDR1 SGHRS, CDR2 YFSETQ. The CDR3 is made up of 14 amino acids. Germline trimming cut 5 bases from V and 2 bases from J; bases unmatched to any gene: 4. These data originate in a study of cytomegalovirus exposure and HLA in healthy donors. Findings and limits, study-wide: With high specificity and sensitivity, the classifier reportedly diagnosed cytomegalovirus status.

This chain connects TRBV5-1 to TRBJ2-1, with 7 positions matching TRBD2. The TCR comes from a woman aged 25 to 45 in good health and CMV-seropositive. Sequencing was done on a sample of PBMCs. The CDR3 region has the DNA TGCGCCAGCAGAGCCCGGGAGGCCTACAATGAGCAGTTCTTC. Encoded protein: CASRAREAYNEQFF.